This T cell receptor beta chain comes out of a study of T cells in Graves' hyperthyroidism and ophthalmopathy. Study findings and constraints: Most thyroid clonotypes expanded above 0.001 appeared in blood too.

A word on this clonotype: The antigen is undetermined.

The hyperthyroidism patients had all been newly diagnosed, and their disease duration was under 2 months. Their ages ranged from 18 to 65 years. Clinical symptoms, serum thyroxine, TRAb, thyroid ultrasound and orbital computed tomography established diagnosis. Fresh peripheral blood, 10 ml, yielded the PBMCs. Trimming removed 3 bases from V and 13 bases from J, with 15 bases in between. This CDR3 is 12 amino acids long. CDR1 is MGHRA and CDR2 is YSYEKL in the germline V gene. What was amplified from RNA transcripts were TCR beta CDR3 regions. Primed by the HTBI set, a first-round RT-PCR was run on the TCR CDR3. TCRdb used MiXCR to reprocess the multiplex PCR reads, holding one entry per CDR3 protein. The sample has around 300,000 distinct CDR3 sequences, 14% seen once.

The gene calls are TRBV4-1 and TRBJ1-1; a weak D match, TRBD1 (6 bases). Sequenced: blood. The source is a woman aged 30 to 39 with Graves' hyperthyroidism. The DNA of the CDR3 is TGCGCCAGCAGCCACCTAGATGACAGGTTTTTCTTT. It codes for CASSHLDDRFFF.